This T cell receptor (beta chain) appears in the sequencing data of a study of CD8 T cells in Susac syndrome. Whole-study results and caveats: The relatively small number of individuals in the TCR sequencing and HLA analysis was acknowledged by the study.

The germline V and J ends were trimmed by 5 bases and 0 bases, with 14 bases remaining between them. This CDR3 is built from 15 residues. Germline assignment: CDR1 SGHVS and CDR2 FQNEAQ. On this clonotype itself: Antigen specificity is unknown.

TCR beta was sequenced from blood CD8+ and CD4+ T cells. With random hexamers, 0.5 to 1 ug RNA was reverse transcribed. An immunoSEQ multiplex PCR generated amplified TCR beta CDR3 products spanning 54 Vbeta and 13 Jbeta. MiXCR was run by TCRdb on the immunoSEQ multiplex PCR reads, yielding one entry per CDR3 protein. This sample has about 210,000 distinct CDR3 sequences; about 96% occur once, and the top ten carry 0.095%. V and J are TRBV7-8 and TRBJ2-7; D uncertain. Sequences were obtained from CD4+ T cells from PBMCs. The clonotype originates from a human donor with multiple sclerosis. The CDR3 nucleotides are TGTGCCAGCAGCACGTCCTCCGCCTACTCCTACGAGCAGTACTTC. This encodes CASSTSSAYSYEQYF.